These 15 T cell receptor beta chains share one sample of origin, sequenced in a study of radiation and T cells in renal cell carcinoma. Sequencing used immunoSEQ multiplex PCR; TCRdb keeps in-frame clones, though not all of them. The table records tens of thousands of clones, 70% to 85% of them present only once. This sample's time point: baseline pretreatment blood. Regarding treatment: 15 Gy SBRT to primary tumor, nephrectomy 4 weeks later. The sample consisted of blood, taken from a patient whose treatment included radiotherapy and nephrectomy. Source of these receptors: a man aged 55 to 69 with renal cell carcinoma.

J is TRBJ2-1 and V is TRBV30; TRBD2 agrees at 8 bases. The CDR3 extends over 20 amino acids. With V trimmed by 4 bases and J by 0 bases, 20 bases remained unmatched. From germline, CDR1 is GTSNPN and CDR2 SVGIG (reference sequence). The DNA of the CDR3 is TGTGCCTGGACCACGGGTGGGCTAGCGGGTCCCTTTAGCTCCTACAATGAGCAGTTCTTC. This translates into CAWTTGGLAGPFSSYNEQFF.

The chain is built from TRBV7-2 and TRBJ2-2; 12 bases match TRBD2. CDR3 length equals 18 residues. CDR1 and CDR2 from the germline V gene are SGHTA and FQGNSA. V lost 4 bases, J lost 10 bases, and 16 bases stayed unmatched. This CDR3 is CASSSRQGLAGGSAELFF. CDR3 DNA: TGTGCCAGCAGCTCCCGCCAGGGGCTAGCGGGAGGGTCGGCGGAGCTGTTTTTT.

The rearrangement joins TRBV7-9 to TRBJ1-2, with 7 bases aligning to TRBD1. Germline CDR1 is SEHNR and CDR2 is FQNEAQ (reference sequence). V dropped 2 bases and J dropped 7; count of bases not matched to a gene: 7. This CDR3 comprises 14 residues. The CDR3 DNA reads TGTGCCAGCAGCTTAAGTGGGACAGCAACTGGCTACACCTTC. It yields the protein CASSLSGTATGYTF.

The gene calls are TRBV5-1 and TRBJ2-7; D is perhaps TRBD1 (6 bases). V gave up 4 bases and J gave up 5 bases, with 16 bases separating them. Germline V gene data show CDR1 as SGHRS and CDR2 as YFSETQ. The CDR3 is made up of 14 amino acids. CDR3: CASSPHTGTDEQYF. CDR3 sequence (DNA): TGCGCCAGCAGCCCACATACAGGGACCGACGAGCAGTACTTC.

The chain combines TRBV18 with TRBJ1-5; D perhaps matches TRBD1 (6 bases). Trimming shortened V by 2 bases and J by 2 bases, and 10 bases separated the two germline ends. CDR1 KGHSH and CDR2 LQKENI come from the germline V gene. The CDR3 has 15 amino acids. CDR3 nucleotide sequence: TGTGCCAGCTCACCAGGGGGCGCCGGCAATCAGCCCCAGCATTTT. This codes for CASSPGGAGNQPQHF.

The chain combines TRBV10-2 with TRBJ2-5, with TRBD1 matching over 8 bases. The germline V gene has CDR1 WSHSY and CDR2 SAAADI. Germline trimming cut 6 bases from V and 5 bases from J; bases unmatched to any gene: 8. The CDR3 is 14 residues long. The CDR3 DNA sequence: TGCGCCAGCAGGGACAGGGCTCGAGGGGAGACCCAGTACTTC. Protein sequence: CASRDRARGETQYF.

The rearrangement joins TRBV14 to TRBJ1-1, with no clear D. Per the germline V gene, CDR1 is SGHDN and CDR2 is FVKESK. V lost 1 base and J lost 3, with 9 bases in between. The CDR3 consists of 14 residues. This chain's CDR3 is CASSQGNRHTEAFF. The CDR3 DNA reads TGTGCCAGCAGCCAAGGTAACCGACACACTGAAGCTTTCTTT.

This CDR3 is CASSGLRDGRGTDTQYF. CDR3 DNA sequence: TGTGCCAGCTCCGGACTCAGGGATGGGCGTGGGACAGATACGCAGTATTTT. J is TRBJ2-3 and V is TRBV18, with D possibly called TRBD1 or TRBD2 (5 bases each). This CDR3 has 17 residues. Germline V gives CDR1 KGHSH, CDR2 LQKENI. V shed 6 bases and J shed 3 bases, with 22 bases lying between them.

The chain couples TRBV7-8 to TRBJ2-7, with a weak D call TRBD1 (5 bases). Between the trimmed V and J ends, which lost 1 base and 7 bases, there was a span of 8 bases. The CDR3 is made up of 12 amino acids. The germline V gene encodes CDR1 SGHVS and CDR2 FQNEAQ. The DNA for the CDR3 is TGTGCCAGCAGCTTAGTTCAGGGTGAGCAGTACTTC. This sequence encodes CASSLVQGEQYF.

In this sample, this clone turned up once. The chain joins TRBV10-3 to TRBJ2-7; a weak D match, TRBD2 (5 bases). The CDR3 covers 11 residues. Looked up from germline, CDR1 is ENHRY and CDR2 is SYGVKD. Trimming took 7 bases from V and 4 from J, leaving 8 bases between them. CDR3 sequence reads: CAIKEVYEQYF. As DNA, the CDR3 is TGTGCCATCAAGGAGGTGTACGAGCAGTACTTC.

V gene TRBV2 combines with J gene TRBJ2-1, with D possibly TRBD2 on 5 matching bases. CDR1 and CDR2 from the germline V gene are SNHLY and FYNNEI. The length of the CDR3 is 14 residues. Trimming took off 5 bases at V and 3 bases at J, with 11 bases between the two ends. The CDR3 spells CASSKGLLYNEQFF. CDR3 DNA sequence: TGTGCCAGCAGTAAAGGACTTCTCTACAATGAGCAGTTCTTC.

This clone was detected only once. CDR3 coding DNA: TGTGCCAGCAGCTCCGGACTAGCGGGATCAGATACGCAGTATTTT. This translates into CASSSGLAGSDTQYF. The genes are TRBV13 and TRBJ2-3; 12 positions agree with TRBD2. Per germline, CDR1 PRHDT and CDR2 FYEKMQ (reference sequence). The CDR3 spans 15 residues. Trimming cost V 4 bases and J 4 bases; bases outside gene matches: 3.

This clone was counted once. The chain uses TRBV19 and TRBJ1-4; 10 bases map to TRBD1. The CDR3 is made up of 16 amino acids. The germline V gene encodes CDR1 LNHDA and CDR2 SQIVND (reference sequence). With V trimmed by 3 bases and J by 1 base, 2 bases remained unmatched. The CDR3 spells CASSIGTGETNEKLFF. The CDR3 DNA reads TGTGCCAGTAGTATCGGGACAGGGGAAACTAATGAAAAACTGTTTTTT.

The V gene is TRBV9, the J gene TRBJ1-1; TRBD1 is a possible D gene (5 bases). Trimming cost V 0 bases and J 1 base, with 10 bases left between them. The CDR3 loop spans 15 amino acids. Per the germline V gene, CDR1 is SGDLS and CDR2 is YYNGEE. CDR3 loop: CASSVAGGGNTEAFF. The CDR3 DNA reads as TGTGCCAGCAGCGTAGCTGGGGGGGGGAACACTGAAGCTTTCTTT.

This chain uses TRBV6-4 with TRBJ2-2; D gene ambiguous. CDR1 is MRHNA, CDR2 SNTAGT, per germline. The CDR3 extends over 13 amino acids. Trimming shortened V by 2 bases and J by 2 bases, and 3 bases separated the two germline ends. The CDR3 loop is CASSDKNTGELFF. The CDR3 DNA follows: TGTGCCAGCAGTGACAAAAACACCGGGGAGCTGTTTTTT.